This T cell receptor (beta chain) was observed in a study of T cells after yellow fever vaccination. Germline loops: CDR1 SQVTM, CDR2 ANQGSEA. CDR3 size: 14 residues. Between the trimmed V and J ends, which lost 2 bases and 6 bases, there was a span of 13 bases. One entry per CDR3 protein results from TCRdb running MiXCR on the 5' RACE reads. This sample carries 80,000 to 100,000 distinct CDR3 sequences, 4.5% to 6% of them seen once, and the ten largest clones take 35% to 50%. The sequence derives from a man aged 18 to 29 who received the YFV17D yellow fever vaccine. The chain couples TRBV29-1 to TRBJ2-2, with no clear D. The source material was CD8+ T cells sorted from PBMCs, sampled 10 days after the yellow fever booster vaccination. CDR3 sequence reads: CSVESGRRAGELFF. The DNA of the CDR3 is TGCAGCGTTGAATCGGGCAGAAGGGCCGGGGAGCTGTTTTTT.